This T cell receptor beta chain is drawn from a study of CD4 T cells in lung cancer. Study-level information: CD4+ clones recognizing candidate mutation-encoded neoepitopes were isolated from blood. Some patients had received nivolumab or pembrolizumab before giving blood. General observations from the study: Possibly, some blood-derived responses are in vitro primed naive T cells.

The CDR3 has 15 residues. Germline-derived CDR1 and CDR2 are MNHEY and SVGAGI. V trimming: 0 bases; J trimming: 7 bases; junction bases outside the gene matches: 3. The data were produced by immunoSEQ multiplex PCR, yet TCRdb's version contains in-frame clones alone and is incomplete. This sample has about 10,000 clones; roughly three fifths occur once, and the top ten carry roughly 15%. The lung tissue was taken at least 3 cm from the tumor in the same resection. In regard to this clone: What it binds is unknown.

The specimen was normal lung tissue taken away from the tumor. V and J are TRBV6-5 and TRBJ2-1, with 10 bases lining up with TRBD1. The clonotype comes from a man between 60 and 75 years old with non-small cell lung cancer. The CDR3 region is CASSYSGTGVNEQFF. The CDR3 DNA reads as TGTGCCAGCAGTTACTCCGGGACAGGGGTAAATGAGCAGTTCTTC.